The 30 T cell receptor beta chains reported below all come from one sample, sequenced in a study of follicular helper T cells after annual influenza vaccination. Documented time point: 2015-2016 season, 7 days after influenza vaccination. TCRdb keeps only in-frame clones here, not all; method: immunoSEQ multiplex PCR. The repertoire holds fewer than 7,500 clones, with around 80% as singletons. Sample: CXCR5- memory CD4+ T cells sorted from blood, taken 7 days after influenza vaccination. These receptor sequences come from an adult who received the influenza vaccine.

The chain uses TRBV5-1 and TRBJ2-3; 14 bases map to TRBD2. The V gene end was trimmed by 0 bases and the J gene end by 3 bases; junction bases not matched to a gene: 0. The germline V gene encodes CDR1 SGHRS and CDR2 YFSETQ. The CDR3 is 16 amino acids. DNA of the CDR3: TGCGCCAGCAGCTTGGGACTAGCGGGGGGGACAGATACGCAGTATTTT. This sequence encodes CASSLGLAGGTDTQYF. The full variable domain, its missing parts supplied by reference TRBV5-1 and TRBJ2-3, is KAGVTQTPRYLIKTRGQQVTLSCSPISGHRSVSWYQQTPGQGLQFLFEYFSETQRNKGNFPGRFSGRQFSNSRSEMNVSTLELGDSALYLCASSLGLAGGTDTQYFGPGTRLTVL.

The V gene is TRBV7-6, the J gene TRBJ2-5; the match to TRBD2 covers 7 bases. V dropped 2 bases and J dropped 3; count of bases not matched to a gene: 6. The V gene's germline CDR1 is SGHVS and CDR2 FNYEAQ. The CDR3 totals 15 residues. CDR3: CASSLSGRGKETQYF. Written as DNA, the CDR3 is TGTGCCAGCAGCTTAAGTGGGCGGGGGAAAGAGACCCAGTACTTC.

This clone has just one count. The gene calls are TRBV9 and TRBJ2-7; either TRBD1 or TRBD2 may supply D (5 bases each). Germline CDR1 reads SGDLS; CDR2 reads YYNGEE. V shed 4 bases and J shed 6 bases, with 14 bases lying between them. This CDR3 contains 13 residues. The CDR3 loop reads CASSPLGVGEQYF. Here the CDR3 DNA reads TGTGCCAGCAGCCCCTTGGGGGTAGGCGAGCAGTACTTC.

The chain uses TRBV6-5 and TRBJ1-2, with D unclear. CDR3 size: 13 residues. Germline values: CDR1 MNHEY, CDR2 SVGAGI. V lost 2 bases and J lost 6, with 10 bases in between. The CDR3 coding sequence is TGTGCCAGCAGTTACGGGCAAGTGAATGGCTACACCTTC. Protein sequence: CASSYGQVNGYTF.

This clone has just a few counts. The rearrangement uses TRBV6-1 and TRBJ1-1; tentative D call: TRBD1 (6 bases). In germline, CDR1 is MNHNS, CDR2 SASEGT. Trimming shortened V by 4 bases and J by 5 bases, and 11 bases separated the two germline ends. The CDR3 consists of 13 residues. The CDR3 sequence: CASSVMGTTEAFF. The CDR3 DNA sequence: TGTGCCAGCAGTGTAATGGGGACAACTGAAGCTTTCTTT.

This clone has more than one count but fewer than ten. V gene TRBV5-1 combines with J gene TRBJ2-7, with a weak D call TRBD1 (6 bases). Between the trimmed V and J ends, which lost 1 base and 7 bases, there was a span of 12 bases. The germline V gene has CDR1 SGHRS and CDR2 YFSETQ. CDR3 length: 13 amino acids. CDR3 nucleotides: TGCGCCAGCAGCTTGTTCCCAGGGGAAGAGCAGTACTTC. Amino acid sequence: CASSLFPGEEQYF.

The chain carries TRBV18 and TRBJ1-4, with a tentative D call TRBD1 (5 bases). The CDR3 extends over 14 amino acids. Trimming removed 5 bases from V and 4 bases from J, with 11 bases in between. Germline-derived CDR1 and CDR2 are KGHSH and LQKENI. CDR3 coding DNA: TGTGCCAGCTCAAAAGGGGCCGTTAATGAAAAACTGTTTTTT. It encodes CASSKGAVNEKLFF. The full variable domain, rest sourced from reference TRBV18 and TRBJ1-4, is NAGVMQNPRHLVRRRGQEARLRCSPMKGHSHVYWYRQLPEEGLKFMVYLQKENIIDESGMPKERFSAEFPKEGPSILRIQQVVRGDSAAYFCASSKGAVNEKLFFGSGTQLSVL.

The chain links TRBV7-9 to TRBJ1-1; TRBD1 matches 9 bases. V was pared by 5 bases and J by 3 bases, with 19 bases of the junction left unmatched. There are 19 residues in the CDR3. The germline CDR1 and CDR2 sequences are SEHNR and FQNEAQ (reference sequence). The CDR3 sequence: CASSPGTGLSVGWHTEAFF. The CDR3 DNA sequence: TGTGCCAGCAGCCCCGGGACAGGGTTATCGGTGGGGTGGCACACTGAAGCTTTCTTT. The full variable domain, in which reference TRBV7-9 and TRBJ1-1 provide the parts outside the CDR3, is DTGVSQNPRHKITKRGQNVTFRCDPISEHNRLYWYRQTLGQGPEFLTYFQNEAQLEKSRLLSDRFSAERPKGSFSTLEIQRTEQGDSAMYLCASSPGTGLSVGWHTEAFFGQGTRLTVV.

The chain links TRBV25-1 to TRBJ2-5; D perhaps matches TRBD1 (7 bases). The CDR3 totals 15 residues. Trimming took 2 bases from V and 2 from J, leaving 12 bases between them. Germline V lookup: CDR1 MGHDK, CDR2 SYGVNS. CDR3 residues: CASSEGRGDQETQYF. Here the CDR3 DNA reads TGTGCCAGCAGTGAAGGCAGGGGGGATCAAGAGACCCAGTACTTC. The full variable domain, its missing parts supplied by reference TRBV25-1 and TRBJ2-5, is EADIYQTPRYLVIGTGKKITLECSQTMGHDKMYWYQQDPGMELHLIHYSYGVNSTEKGDLSSESTVSRIRTEHFPLTLESARPSHTSQYLCASSEGRGDQETQYFGPGTRLLVL.

The chain joins TRBV25-1 to TRBJ1-2; D remains ambiguous. CDR1 MGHDK and CDR2 SYGVNS come from the germline V gene. Trimming pared 3 bases from V and 4 bases from J, leaving 15 bases between. The CDR3 is 15 amino acids. DNA for the CDR3: TGTGCCAGCAGTGAGGAGAACCGACGGGGCTATGGCTACACCTTC. The encoded protein is CASSEENRRGYGYTF.

The chain carries TRBV7-9 and TRBJ2-1; D is undetermined. The V gene's germline CDR1 is SEHNR and CDR2 FQNEAQ (reference sequence). V lost 8 bases to trimming and J lost 3 bases, with 11 bases between them. This CDR3 has 13 residues. Written as DNA, the CDR3 is TGTGCCAGCGGGGTCTCCGGCTACAATGAGCAGTTCTTC. Its protein product is CASGVSGYNEQFF.

The rearrangement joins TRBV5-1 to TRBJ1-1; D call uncertain. The CDR3 length is 12 residues. Germline loops: CDR1 SGHRS, CDR2 YFSETQ. V was trimmed by 4 bases and J by 0 bases, leaving 4 bases between them. CDR3: CASSGLNTEAFF. As DNA, the CDR3 is TGCGCCAGCAGCGGACTGAACACTGAAGCTTTCTTT.

The rearrangement links TRBV28 to TRBJ1-5; D gene ambiguous. The CDR3 contains 14 residues. Germline V gene lookup returns CDR1 MDHEN and CDR2 SYDVKM. V was clipped by 6 bases and J by 3 bases, with 12 bases between them. The CDR3 nucleotides read TGTGCCAGCAGCACGGATTTGAACAATCAGCCCCAGCATTTT. Translated: CASSTDLNNQPQHF. The variable domain in full, with the rest retrieved from reference TRBV28 and TRBJ1-5, is DVKVTQSSRYLVKRTGEKVFLECVQDMDHENMFWYRQDPGLGLRLIYFSYDVKMKEKGDIPEGYSVSREKKERFSLILESASTNQTSMYLCASSTDLNNQPQHFGDGTRLSIL.

The chain recombines TRBV19 with TRBJ2-3, with D possibly matching TRBD1 (6 bases). The V end lost 4 bases, the J end lost 3 bases, and 11 bases lay between the germline ends. CDR3 length: 14 amino acids. The V gene's germline CDR1 is LNHDA and CDR2 SQIVND (reference sequence). CDR3 DNA: TGTGCCAGTAGTAAGGCTCAGGGGACAGATACGCAGTATTTT. Protein sequence: CASSKAQGTDTQYF.

The CDR3 region has the DNA TGTGCCAGCAGCCCCCACGCCATTAGGGAGGCAGATACGCAGTATTTT. Its translation is CASSPHAIREADTQYF. The chain is built from TRBV4-2 and TRBJ2-3, with D tentatively TRBD2 (6 bases). Trimming took off 4 bases at V and 4 bases at J, with 18 bases between the two ends. There are 16 residues in the CDR3. Looked up from germline, CDR1 is LGHNA and CDR2 is YNFKEQ.

This clone appeared a few times. This chain uses TRBV2 with TRBJ2-7; no clear D. V was trimmed by 5 bases and J by 2 bases, leaving 13 bases between them. Germline CDR1 reads SNHLY; CDR2 reads FYNNEI. This CDR3 contains 14 residues. The CDR3 region is CASSTSGRTYEQYF. CDR3 bases: TGTGCCAGCAGTACTTCTGGGCGAACCTACGAGCAGTACTTC.

V and J are TRBV5-1 and TRBJ2-3, with 13 bases aligning to TRBD2. The CDR3 contains 15 residues. Germline V lookup: CDR1 SGHRS, CDR2 YFSETQ. V lost 4 bases, J lost 3 bases, and 2 bases stayed unmatched. The CDR3 here is CASSLTSGGTDTQYF. The CDR3 nucleotides read TGCGCCAGCAGCCTGACTAGCGGGGGGACAGATACGCAGTATTTT.

This clone was detected only once. CDR3 bases: TGCGCCAGCAGCCAAGTCGTGACAGGGGCTCCCCAGTACTTC. Encoded protein: CASSQVVTGAPQYF. This chain connects TRBV4-1 to TRBJ2-5; 8 bases line up with TRBD1. CDR1 is MGHRA, CDR2 YSYEKL, per germline. This CDR3 is 14 amino acids long. V shed 1 base, J shed 9 bases, and the junction held 7 bases outside the gene matches.

The chain joins TRBV6-5 to TRBJ1-3, with no clear D. Germline V lookup: CDR1 MNHEY, CDR2 SVGAGI. The CDR3 sequence is 13 residues long. Trimming took off 10 bases at V and 1 base at J, with 11 bases between the two ends. This chain's CDR3 is CATSMVSGNTIYF. The CDR3 DNA is TGTGCCACCTCCATGGTATCTGGAAACACCATATATTTT.

CDR3 amino acids: CASRGTGSRYGYTF. In nucleotides, the CDR3 is TGTGCCAGCAGAGGGACAGGTTCCCGCTATGGCTACACCTTC. This chain joins TRBV11-1 and TRBJ1-2; the match to TRBD1 covers 8 bases. Trimming at V came to 6 bases and at J to 4 bases, leaving 7 bases not matched to a gene. The length of the CDR3 is 14 residues. Germline values: CDR1 SGHAT, CDR2 FQDESV (reference sequence). Variable domain in full (rest from reference TRBV11-1 and TRBJ1-2): EAEVAQSPRYKITEKSQAVAFWCDPISGHATLYWYRQILGQGPELLVQFQDESVVDDSQLPKDRFSAERLKGVDSTLKIQPAELGDSAMYLCASRGTGSRYGYTFGSGTRLTVV.

This chain connects TRBV19 to TRBJ1-1; 10 bases are a match to TRBD1. The CDR3 has 15 residues. The V gene's germline CDR1 is LNHDA and CDR2 SQIVND (reference sequence). V gave up 4 bases and J gave up 7 bases; unmatched junction bases: 9. The DNA for the CDR3 is TGTGCCAGTAGTAGCCCTGGGACAGGGGTTGTTGAAGCTTTCTTT. It codes for CASSSPGTGVVEAFF.

J is TRBJ1-6 and V is TRBV19; no firm D call. Germline-derived CDR1 and CDR2 are LNHDA and SQIVND (reference sequence). V lost 0 bases to trimming and J lost 5 bases, with 11 bases between them. There are 16 residues in the CDR3. CDR3 sequence reads: CASSIDGLGHNSPLHF. In nucleotides, the CDR3 is TGTGCCAGTAGTATAGATGGCCTAGGGCATAATTCACCCCTCCACTTT.

The chain joins TRBV18 to TRBJ2-7; the match to TRBD1 covers 9 bases. Per the germline V gene, CDR1 is KGHSH and CDR2 is LQKENI. Trimming removed 0 bases from V and 6 bases from J; junction bases left unmatched: 6. CDR3 length: 15 residues. DNA of the CDR3: TGTGCCAGCTCACCACCTGGGACAGGGAGGAGCGAGCAGTACTTC. This encodes CASSPPGTGRSEQYF.

The table lists this clone with a count of one. CDR3 nucleotides: TGTGCCAGCAGCCCCCCTCGGACTGAGGGGGCAGGCAATCAGCCCCAGCATTTT. It specifies CASSPPRTEGAGNQPQHF. V usage is TRBV7-4 and J usage is TRBJ1-5; 7 bases agree with TRBD1. The J segment lost 2 bases and the V segment lost 5 bases, leaving 15 bases of the junction unmatched. The CDR3 has 18 amino acids. The germline CDR1 and CDR2 sequences are SGHVT and SQSDAQ. Full variable domain (missing parts from reference TRBV7-4 and TRBJ1-5): GAGVSQSPRYKVAKRGRDVALRCDSISGHVTLYWYRQTLGQGSEVLTYSQSDAQRDKSGRPSGRFSAERPERSVSTLKIQRTEQGDSAVYLCASSPPRTEGAGNQPQHFGDGTRLSIL.

The CDR3 DNA sequence: TGTGCCAGCAGAGACGCGGACAGGTACGAGCAGTACTTC. This sequence encodes CASRDADRYEQYF. The chain uses TRBV6-1 and TRBJ2-7; 7 bases agree with TRBD1. CDR1 is MNHNS, CDR2 SASEGT, per germline. There are 13 residues in the CDR3. V dropped 6 bases and J dropped 4; count of bases not matched to a gene: 6.

This sequence joins TRBV11-2 and TRBJ1-2; no clear D. Trimming stripped 1 base from V and 4 bases from J, with 1 base between. CDR1 and CDR2 from the germline V gene are SGHAT and FQNNGV. The CDR3 runs 11 residues. The CDR3 region is CASSLGYGYTF. The CDR3 DNA sequence: TGTGCCAGCAGCTTAGGCTATGGCTACACCTTC. The full variable domain, its missing parts supplied by reference TRBV11-2 and TRBJ1-2, is EAGVAQSPRYKIIEKRQSVAFWCNPISGHATLYWYQQILGQGPKLLIQFQNNGVVDDSQLPKDRFSAERLKGVDSTLKIQPAKLEDSAVYLCASSLGYGYTFGSGTRLTVV.

J is TRBJ2-3 and V is TRBV6-5; no reliable D call. The CDR3 loop spans 14 amino acids. V lost 0 bases and J lost 1, with 5 bases in between. Germline CDR1 is MNHEY and CDR2 is SVGAGI. The CDR3 spells CASSYSAGTDTQYF. The DNA for the CDR3 is TGTGCCAGCAGTTACTCCGCGGGCACAGATACGCAGTATTTT.

V gene TRBV14 combines with J gene TRBJ2-3, with D possibly TRBD2 on 5 matching bases. This CDR3 comprises 12 residues. V was pared by 5 bases and J by 2 bases, with 5 bases between. Per the germline V gene, CDR1 is SGHDN and CDR2 is FVKESK. CDR3 loop: CASSGLTDTQYF. DNA of the CDR3: TGTGCCAGCAGCGGACTCACAGATACGCAGTATTTT. The full variable domain, completed using reference TRBV14 and TRBJ2-3, is EAGVTQFPSHSVIEKGQTVTLRCDPISGHDNLYWYRRVMGKEIKFLLHFVKESKQDESGMPNNRFLAERTGGTYSTLKVQPAELEDSGVYFCASSGLTDTQYFGPGTRLTVL.

This rearrangement joins TRBV5-1 to TRBJ1-1; D call uncertain. CDR1 is SGHRS and CDR2 is YFSETQ in the germline V gene. The CDR3 length is 13 residues. V lost 0 bases and J lost 1, with 4 bases in between. CDR3 coding DNA: TGCGCCAGCAGCTTGGAAGGGAACACTGAAGCTTTCTTT. Translation gives CASSLEGNTEAFF.

The chain couples TRBV2 to TRBJ1-5; D might be TRBD1 (6 bases). Trimming pared 8 bases from V and 2 bases from J, leaving 19 bases between. This CDR3 has 16 amino acids. CDR1 is SNHLY and CDR2 is FYNNEI in the germline V gene. The CDR3 nucleotides are TGTGCCAGCTCCCCGAGGAGGGCAGGGGGCAATCAGCCCCAGCATTTT. This gives the protein CASSPRRAGGNQPQHF.